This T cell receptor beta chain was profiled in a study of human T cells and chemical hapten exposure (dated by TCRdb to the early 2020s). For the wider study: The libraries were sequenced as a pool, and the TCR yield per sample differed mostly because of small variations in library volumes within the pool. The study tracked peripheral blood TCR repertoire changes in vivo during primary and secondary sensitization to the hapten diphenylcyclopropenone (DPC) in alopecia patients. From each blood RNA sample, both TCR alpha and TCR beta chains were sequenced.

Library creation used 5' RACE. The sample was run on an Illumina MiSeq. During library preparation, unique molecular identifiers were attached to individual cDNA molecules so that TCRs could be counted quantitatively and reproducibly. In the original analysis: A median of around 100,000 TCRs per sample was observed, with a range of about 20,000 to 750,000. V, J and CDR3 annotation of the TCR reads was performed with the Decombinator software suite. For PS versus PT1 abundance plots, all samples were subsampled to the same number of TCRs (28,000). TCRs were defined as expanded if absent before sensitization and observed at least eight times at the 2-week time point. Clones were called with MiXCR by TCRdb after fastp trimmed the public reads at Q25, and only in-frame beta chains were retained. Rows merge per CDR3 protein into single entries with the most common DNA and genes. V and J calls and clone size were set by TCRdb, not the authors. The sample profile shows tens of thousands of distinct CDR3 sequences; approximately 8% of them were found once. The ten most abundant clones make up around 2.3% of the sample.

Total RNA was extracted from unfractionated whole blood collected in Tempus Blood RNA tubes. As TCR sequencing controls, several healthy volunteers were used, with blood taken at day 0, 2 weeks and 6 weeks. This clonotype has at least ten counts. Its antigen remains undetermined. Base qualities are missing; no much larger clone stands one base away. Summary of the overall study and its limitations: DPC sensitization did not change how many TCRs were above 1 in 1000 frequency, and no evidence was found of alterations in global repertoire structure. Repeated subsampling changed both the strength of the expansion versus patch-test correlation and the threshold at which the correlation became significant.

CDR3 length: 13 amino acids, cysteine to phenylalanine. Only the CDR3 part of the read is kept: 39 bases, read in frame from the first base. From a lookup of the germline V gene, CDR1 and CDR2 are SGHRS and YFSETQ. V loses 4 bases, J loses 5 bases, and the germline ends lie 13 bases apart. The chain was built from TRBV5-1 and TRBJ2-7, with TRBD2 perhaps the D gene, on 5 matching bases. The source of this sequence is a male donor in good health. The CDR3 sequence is CASSPGMADEQYF. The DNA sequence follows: TGCGCCAGCAGCCCCGGGATGGCGGACGAGCAGTACTTC.